This T cell receptor (beta chain) derives from a study of radiotherapy plus CTLA-4 blockade in lung cancer. About the research overall: Among all patients, approximately 18% showed objective responses, while about 30% had disease control. Study-level points and caveats: Blood TCR clones of tumor origin expanded after radiotherapy plus ipilimumab.

This clone came up a few times. Its antigen is as yet unknown. Chemo-refractory metastatic non-small-cell lung cancer patients underwent focal radiation alongside CTLA-4 blockade with ipilimumab. Germline CDR1 is SGDLS and CDR2 is YYNGEE. The CDR3 covers 16 residues. Trimming removed 3 bases from V and 2 bases from J, with 17 bases in between. Measured with immunoSEQ multiplex PCR; TCRdb has only the in-frame clones, and not every one. The data hold 30,000 to 45,000 clones, with roughly 72% observed a single time. This TCR was sampled from a human donor with non-small cell lung cancer who had stable disease on radiotherapy plus ipilimumab. The sample in question was peripheral blood, obtained from a patient treated with radiotherapy plus ipilimumab. The rearrangement joins TRBV9 to TRBJ2-5; weak D call: TRBD2 (8 bases). CDR3 sequence reads: CASSAGGRGEQETQYF. CDR3 DNA: TGTGCCAGCAGCGCAGGGGGGCGGGGGGAACAAGAGACCCAGTACTTC.